The present T cell receptor (beta chain) was sequenced within a study of T cells after yellow fever vaccination. The wider study: For low cell numbers, libraries were made with SMART-Seq v4 Ultra Low Input. Study-level findings and limits: Reappearing after the booster were most of the clones from primary vaccination (approximately 96% CD4, approximately 86% CD8).

About this clonotype: As yet, its antigen is unknown.

TCRdb reanalysed the 5' RACE reads using MiXCR and keeps one entry per CDR3 protein. The repertoire includes 300,000 or so distinct CDR3 sequences, 6.8% of them detected once, and 18% sits in the top ten. The ends lost 0 bases at V and 5 bases at J; junction bases unmatched: 9. The CDR3 consists of 17 residues. Germline assignment: CDR1 LGHNA and CDR2 YNFKEQ. The material sequenced was PBMCs, taken 45 days after the first yellow fever vaccination. The chain carries TRBV4-2 and TRBJ2-5; the match to TRBD2 covers 10 bases. This TCR derives from a man aged 18-30 years who received the YFV17D yellow fever vaccine. The chain's CDR3 is CASSQDFTAGGPETQYF. CDR3 nucleotides: TGTGCCAGCAGCCAAGATTTTACAGCGGGGGGGCCTGAGACCCAGTACTTC.